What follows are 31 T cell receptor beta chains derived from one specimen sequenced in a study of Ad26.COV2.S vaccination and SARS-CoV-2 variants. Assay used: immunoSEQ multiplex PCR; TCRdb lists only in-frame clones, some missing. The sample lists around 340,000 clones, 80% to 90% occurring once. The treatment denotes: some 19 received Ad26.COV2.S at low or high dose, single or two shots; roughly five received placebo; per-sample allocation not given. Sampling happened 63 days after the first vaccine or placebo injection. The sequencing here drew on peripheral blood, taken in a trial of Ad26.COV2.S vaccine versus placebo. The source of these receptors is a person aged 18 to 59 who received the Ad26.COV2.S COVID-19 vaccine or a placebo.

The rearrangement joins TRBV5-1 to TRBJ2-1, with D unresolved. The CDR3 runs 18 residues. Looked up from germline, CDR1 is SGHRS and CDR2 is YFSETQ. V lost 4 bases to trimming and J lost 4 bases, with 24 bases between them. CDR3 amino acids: CASSPSPLQGSSYNEQFF. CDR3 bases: TGCGCCAGCAGCCCCTCCCCATTACAAGGGTCCTCTTACAATGAGCAGTTCTTC.

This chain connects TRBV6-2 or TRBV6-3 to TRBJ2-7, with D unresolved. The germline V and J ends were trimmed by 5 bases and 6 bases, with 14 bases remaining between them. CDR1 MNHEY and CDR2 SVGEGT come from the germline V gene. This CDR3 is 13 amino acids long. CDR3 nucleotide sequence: TGTGCCAGCAGTCCATTTATTGCCGCCGAGCAGTACTTC. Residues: CASSPFIAAEQYF.

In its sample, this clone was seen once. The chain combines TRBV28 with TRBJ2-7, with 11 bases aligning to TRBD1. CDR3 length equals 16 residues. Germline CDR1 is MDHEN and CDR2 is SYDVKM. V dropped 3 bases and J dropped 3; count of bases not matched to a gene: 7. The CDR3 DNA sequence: TGTGCCAGCAGTTTCCAGGGACAGGGGGTAAACTACGAGCAGTACTTC. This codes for CASSFQGQGVNYEQYF.

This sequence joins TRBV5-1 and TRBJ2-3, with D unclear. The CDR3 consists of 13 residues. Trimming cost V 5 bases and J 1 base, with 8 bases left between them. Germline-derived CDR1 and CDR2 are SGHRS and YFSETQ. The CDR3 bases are TGCGCCAGCAGGAGATTGGGCACAGATACGCAGTATTTT. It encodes CASRRLGTDTQYF.

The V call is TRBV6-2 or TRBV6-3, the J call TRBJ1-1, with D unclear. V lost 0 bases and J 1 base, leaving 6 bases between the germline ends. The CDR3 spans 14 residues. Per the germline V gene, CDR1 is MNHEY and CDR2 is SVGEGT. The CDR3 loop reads CASSYSGRNTEAFF. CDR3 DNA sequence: TGTGCCAGCAGTTACTCAGGGAGGAACACTGAAGCTTTCTTT.

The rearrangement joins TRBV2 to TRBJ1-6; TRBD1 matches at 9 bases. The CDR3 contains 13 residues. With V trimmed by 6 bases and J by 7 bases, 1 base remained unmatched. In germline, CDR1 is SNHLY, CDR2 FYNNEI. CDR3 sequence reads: CASRTGGNSPLHF. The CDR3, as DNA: TGTGCCAGCAGGACAGGGGGAAATTCACCCCTCCACTTT.

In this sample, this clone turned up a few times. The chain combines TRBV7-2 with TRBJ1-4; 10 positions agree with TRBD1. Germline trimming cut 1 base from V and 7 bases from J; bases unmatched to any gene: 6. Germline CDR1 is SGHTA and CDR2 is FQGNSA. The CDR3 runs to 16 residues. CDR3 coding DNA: TGTGCCAGCAGCTTAGAGATGGGGACAGGGGCTGAAAAACTGTTTTTT. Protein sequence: CASSLEMGTGAEKLFF.

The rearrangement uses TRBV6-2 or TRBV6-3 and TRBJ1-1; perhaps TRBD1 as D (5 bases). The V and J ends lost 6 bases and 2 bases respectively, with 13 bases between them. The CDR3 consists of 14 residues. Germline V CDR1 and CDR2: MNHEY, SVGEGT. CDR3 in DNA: TGTGCCAGCAGCGACACCAGGGACAACACTGAAGCTTTCTTT. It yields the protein CASSDTRDNTEAFF.

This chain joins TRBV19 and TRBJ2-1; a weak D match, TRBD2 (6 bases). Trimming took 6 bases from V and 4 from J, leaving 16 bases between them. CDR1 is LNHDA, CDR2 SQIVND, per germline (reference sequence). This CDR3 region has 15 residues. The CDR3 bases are TGTGCCAGTAGCAGACTCTCTGCGGGGTACAATGAGCAGTTCTTC. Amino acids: CASSRLSAGYNEQFF.

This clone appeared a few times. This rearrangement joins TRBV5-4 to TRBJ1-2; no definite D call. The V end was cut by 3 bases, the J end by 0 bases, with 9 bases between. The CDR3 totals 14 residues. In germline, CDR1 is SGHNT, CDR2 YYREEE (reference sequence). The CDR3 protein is CASSSGPSNYGYTF. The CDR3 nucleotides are TGTGCCAGCAGCTCTGGGCCATCTAACTATGGCTACACCTTC.

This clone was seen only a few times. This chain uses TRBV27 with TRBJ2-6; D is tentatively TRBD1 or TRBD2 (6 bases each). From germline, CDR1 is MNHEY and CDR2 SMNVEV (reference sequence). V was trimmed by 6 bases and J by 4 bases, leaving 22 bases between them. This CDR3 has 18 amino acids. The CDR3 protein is CASSFSWRGLRGANVLTF. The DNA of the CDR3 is TGTGCCAGCAGCTTCTCCTGGAGGGGGTTGAGAGGGGCCAACGTCCTGACTTTC.

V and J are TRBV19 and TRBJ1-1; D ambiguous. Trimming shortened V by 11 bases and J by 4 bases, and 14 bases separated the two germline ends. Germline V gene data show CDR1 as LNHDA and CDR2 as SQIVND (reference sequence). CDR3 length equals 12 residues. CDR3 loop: CALLGEGTEAFF. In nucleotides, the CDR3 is TGTGCCTTACTCGGGGAGGGCACTGAAGCTTTCTTT.

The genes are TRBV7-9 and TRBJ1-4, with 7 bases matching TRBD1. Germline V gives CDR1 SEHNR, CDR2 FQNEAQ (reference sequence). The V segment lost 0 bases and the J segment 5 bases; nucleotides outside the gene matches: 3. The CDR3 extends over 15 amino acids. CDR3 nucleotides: TGTGCCAGCAGCTTAGCGCGGACAGGCAATGAAAAACTGTTTTTT. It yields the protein CASSLARTGNEKLFF.

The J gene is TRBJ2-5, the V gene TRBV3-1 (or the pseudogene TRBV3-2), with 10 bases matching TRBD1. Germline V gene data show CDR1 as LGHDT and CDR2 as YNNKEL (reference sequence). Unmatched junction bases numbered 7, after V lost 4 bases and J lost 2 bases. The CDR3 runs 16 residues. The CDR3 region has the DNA TGTGCCAGCAGCCGCGGGACAGGGGCCCGACAAGAGACCCAGTACTTC. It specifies CASSRGTGARQETQYF.

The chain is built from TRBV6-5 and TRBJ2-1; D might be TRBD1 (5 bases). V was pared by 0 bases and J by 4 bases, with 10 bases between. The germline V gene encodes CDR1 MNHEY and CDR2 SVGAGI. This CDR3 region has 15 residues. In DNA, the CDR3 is TGTGCCAGCAGTTACTCGAGTGCAGGGTACAATGAGCAGTTCTTC. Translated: CASSYSSAGYNEQFF.

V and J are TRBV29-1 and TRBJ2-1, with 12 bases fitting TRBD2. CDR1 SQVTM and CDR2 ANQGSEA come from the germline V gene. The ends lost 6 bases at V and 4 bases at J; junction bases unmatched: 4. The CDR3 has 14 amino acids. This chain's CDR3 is CSVKTSGGYNEQFF. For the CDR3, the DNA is TGCAGCGTAAAGACTAGCGGGGGTTACAATGAGCAGTTCTTC.

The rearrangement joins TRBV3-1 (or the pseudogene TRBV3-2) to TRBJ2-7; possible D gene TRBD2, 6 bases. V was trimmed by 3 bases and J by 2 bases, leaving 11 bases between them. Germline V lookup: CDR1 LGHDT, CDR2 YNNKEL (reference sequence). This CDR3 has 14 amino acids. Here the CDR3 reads CASSHSAGTYEQYF. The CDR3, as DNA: TGTGCCAGCAGCCATTCGGCGGGAACCTACGAGCAGTACTTC.

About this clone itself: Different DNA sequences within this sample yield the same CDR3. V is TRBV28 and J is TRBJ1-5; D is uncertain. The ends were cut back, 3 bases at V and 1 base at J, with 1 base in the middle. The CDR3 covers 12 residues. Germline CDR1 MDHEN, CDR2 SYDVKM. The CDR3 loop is CASSFSNQPQHF. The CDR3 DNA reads TGTGCCAGCAGTTTCAGCAATCAGCCCCAGCATTTT.

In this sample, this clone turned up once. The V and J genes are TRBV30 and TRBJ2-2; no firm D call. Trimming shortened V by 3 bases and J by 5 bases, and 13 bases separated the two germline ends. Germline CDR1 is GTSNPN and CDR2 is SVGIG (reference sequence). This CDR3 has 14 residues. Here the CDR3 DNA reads TGTGCCTGGAGGAATGGGCCCGCTACCGGGGAGCTGTTTTTT. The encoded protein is CAWRNGPATGELFF.

The CDR3 DNA is TGTGCCAGCAGCCAAGGGGAAGGGGGCTTTACCGGGGAGCTGTTTTTT. It specifies CASSQGEGGFTGELFF. V gene TRBV4-2 combines with J gene TRBJ2-2, with TRBD1 matching 7 bases. Germline assignment: CDR1 LGHNA and CDR2 YNFKEQ. The CDR3 is 16 amino acids. The V and J ends lost 1 base and 5 bases, in that order; junction bases with no gene match: 7.

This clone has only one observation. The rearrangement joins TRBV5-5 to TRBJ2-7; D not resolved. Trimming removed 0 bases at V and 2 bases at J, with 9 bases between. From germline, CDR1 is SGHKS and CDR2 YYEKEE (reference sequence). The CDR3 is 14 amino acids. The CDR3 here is CASSLVWGTYEQYF. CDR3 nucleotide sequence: TGTGCCAGCAGCTTGGTTTGGGGAACCTACGAGCAGTACTTC. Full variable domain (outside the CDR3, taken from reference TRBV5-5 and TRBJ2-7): DAGVTQSPTHLIKTRGQQVTLRCSPISGHKSVSWYQQVLGQGPQFIFQYYEKEERGRGNFPDRFSARQFPNYSSELNVNALLLGDSALYLCASSLVWGTYEQYFGPGTRLTVT.

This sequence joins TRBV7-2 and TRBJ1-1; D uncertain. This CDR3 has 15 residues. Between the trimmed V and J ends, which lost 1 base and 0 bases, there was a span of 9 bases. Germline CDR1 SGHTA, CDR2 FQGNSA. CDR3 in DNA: TGTGCCAGCAGCTTAGAAGGCTACTTGAACACTGAAGCTTTCTTT. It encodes CASSLEGYLNTEAFF. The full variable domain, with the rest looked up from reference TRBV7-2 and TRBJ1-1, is GAGVSQSPSNKVTEKGKDVELRCDPISGHTALYWYRQSLGQGLEFLIYFQGNSAPDKSGLPSDRFSAERTGGSVSTLTIQRTQQEDSAVYLCASSLEGYLNTEAFFGQGTRLTVV.

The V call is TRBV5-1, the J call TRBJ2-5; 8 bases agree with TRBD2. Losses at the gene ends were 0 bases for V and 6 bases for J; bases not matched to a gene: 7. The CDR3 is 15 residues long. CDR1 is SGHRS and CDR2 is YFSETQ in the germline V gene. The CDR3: CASSLASGSEKTQYF. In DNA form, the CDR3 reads TGCGCCAGCAGCTTGGCCAGCGGGAGTGAGAAGACCCAGTACTTC.

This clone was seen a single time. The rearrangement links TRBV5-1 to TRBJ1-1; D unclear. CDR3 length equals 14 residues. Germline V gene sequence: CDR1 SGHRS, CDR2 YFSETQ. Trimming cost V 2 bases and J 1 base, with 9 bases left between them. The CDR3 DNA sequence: TGCGCCAGCAGCTTAGAAGGACGGAACACTGAAGCTTTCTTT. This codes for CASSLEGRNTEAFF.

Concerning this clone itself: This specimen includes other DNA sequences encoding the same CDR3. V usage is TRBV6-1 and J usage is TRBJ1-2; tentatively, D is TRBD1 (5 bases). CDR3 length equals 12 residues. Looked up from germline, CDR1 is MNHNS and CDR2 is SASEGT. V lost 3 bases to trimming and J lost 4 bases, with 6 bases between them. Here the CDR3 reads CASSEGGYGYTF. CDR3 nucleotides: TGTGCCAGCAGTGAGGGGGGCTATGGCTACACCTTC.

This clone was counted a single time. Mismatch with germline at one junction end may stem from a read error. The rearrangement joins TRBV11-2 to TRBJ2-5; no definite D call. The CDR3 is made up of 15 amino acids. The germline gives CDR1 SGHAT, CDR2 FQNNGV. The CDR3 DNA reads TGTGCCAGCAGCCTAGATCGGGTGCGGCGAGAGACCCAGTACTTC. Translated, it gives CASSLDRVRRETQYF.

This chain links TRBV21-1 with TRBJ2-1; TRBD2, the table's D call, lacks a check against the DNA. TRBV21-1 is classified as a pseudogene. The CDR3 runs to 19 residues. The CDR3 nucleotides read TGTGCCAGCACCAGACTAGCGGGCCCGATACCGCTCTCCTACAATGAGCAGTTCTTC. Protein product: CASTRLAGPIPLSYNEQFF.

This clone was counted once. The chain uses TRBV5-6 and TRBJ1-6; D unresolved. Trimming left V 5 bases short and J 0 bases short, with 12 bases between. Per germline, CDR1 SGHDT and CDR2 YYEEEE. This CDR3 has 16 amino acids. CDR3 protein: CASSLRSSSYNSPLHF. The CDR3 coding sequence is TGTGCCAGCAGTTTACGTTCGAGCTCCTATAATTCACCCCTCCACTTT.

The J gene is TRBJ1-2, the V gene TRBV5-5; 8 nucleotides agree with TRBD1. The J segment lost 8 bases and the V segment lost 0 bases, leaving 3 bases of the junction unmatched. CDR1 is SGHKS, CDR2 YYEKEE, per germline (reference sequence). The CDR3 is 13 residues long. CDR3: CASSLAGGEGYTF. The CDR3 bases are TGTGCCAGCAGCTTGGCAGGGGGCGAAGGCTACACCTTC.

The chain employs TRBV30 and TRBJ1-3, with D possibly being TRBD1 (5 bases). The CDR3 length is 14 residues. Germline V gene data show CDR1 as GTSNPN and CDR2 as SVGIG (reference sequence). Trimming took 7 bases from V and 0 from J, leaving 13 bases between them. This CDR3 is CAFSRDFSGNTIYF. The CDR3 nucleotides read TGTGCCTTCTCTAGGGACTTCTCTGGAAACACCATATATTTT.

CDR3 sequence: CASSIFSGDEQFF. The CDR3 region has the DNA TGTGCCAGTAGTATATTTAGCGGCGATGAGCAGTTCTTC. The chain uses TRBV19 and TRBJ2-1, with D possibly matching TRBD2 (6 bases). The CDR3 has 13 residues. V shed 2 bases and J shed 8 bases, with 10 bases lying between them. The germline gives CDR1 LNHDA, CDR2 SQIVND (reference sequence).